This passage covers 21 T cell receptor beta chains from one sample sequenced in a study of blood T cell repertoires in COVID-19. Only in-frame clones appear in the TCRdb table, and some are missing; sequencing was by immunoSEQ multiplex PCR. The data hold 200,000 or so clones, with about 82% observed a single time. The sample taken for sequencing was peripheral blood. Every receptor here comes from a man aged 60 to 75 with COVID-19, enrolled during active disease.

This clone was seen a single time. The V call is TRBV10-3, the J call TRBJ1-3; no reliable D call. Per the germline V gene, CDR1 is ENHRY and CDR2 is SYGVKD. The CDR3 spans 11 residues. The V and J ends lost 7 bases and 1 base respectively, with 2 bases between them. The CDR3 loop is CAIISGNTIYF. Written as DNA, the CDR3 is TGTGCCATCATATCTGGAAACACCATATATTTT.

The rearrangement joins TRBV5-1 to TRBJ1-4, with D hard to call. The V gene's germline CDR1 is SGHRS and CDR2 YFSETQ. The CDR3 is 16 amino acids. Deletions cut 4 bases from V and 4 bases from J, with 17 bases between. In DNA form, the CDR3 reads TGCGCCAGCAGCCTGACCTCGGCAGGATATAATGAAAAACTGTTTTTT. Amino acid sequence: CASSLTSAGYNEKLFF. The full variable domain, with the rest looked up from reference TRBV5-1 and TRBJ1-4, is KAGVTQTPRYLIKTRGQQVTLSCSPISGHRSVSWYQQTPGQGLQFLFEYFSETQRNKGNFPGRFSGRQFSNSRSEMNVSTLELGDSALYLCASSLTSAGYNEKLFFGSGTQLSVL.

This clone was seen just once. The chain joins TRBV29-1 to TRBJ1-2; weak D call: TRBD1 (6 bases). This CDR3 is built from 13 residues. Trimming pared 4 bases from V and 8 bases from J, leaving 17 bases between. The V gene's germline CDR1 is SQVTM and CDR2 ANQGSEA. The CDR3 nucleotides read TGCAGCGTTGCCAGAACAGGGCTTTGGGGCTACACCTTC. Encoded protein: CSVARTGLWGYTF.

For the CDR3, the DNA is TGTGCCAGCAGCCTAGACCCCGGTTCACCCCTCCACTTT. It specifies CASSLDPGSPLHF. The chain links TRBV9 to TRBJ1-6; no clear D. Looked up from germline, CDR1 is SGDLS and CDR2 is YYNGEE. V was pared by 4 bases and J by 9 bases, with 11 bases between. The CDR3 consists of 13 residues.

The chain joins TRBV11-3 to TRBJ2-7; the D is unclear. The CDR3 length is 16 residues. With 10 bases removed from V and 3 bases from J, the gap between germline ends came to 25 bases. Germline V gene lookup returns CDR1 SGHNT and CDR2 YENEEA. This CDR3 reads CATAYYLSVLRYEQYF. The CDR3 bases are TGTGCCACTGCCTATTACCTATCGGTGTTACGCTACGAGCAGTACTTC.

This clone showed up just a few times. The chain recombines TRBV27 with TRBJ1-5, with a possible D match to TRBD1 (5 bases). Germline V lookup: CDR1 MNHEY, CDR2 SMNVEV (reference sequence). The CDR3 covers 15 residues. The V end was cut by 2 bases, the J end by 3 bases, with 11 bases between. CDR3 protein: CASSLRGGVNQPQHF. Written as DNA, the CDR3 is TGTGCCAGCAGTTTACGTGGAGGGGTCAATCAGCCCCAGCATTTT.

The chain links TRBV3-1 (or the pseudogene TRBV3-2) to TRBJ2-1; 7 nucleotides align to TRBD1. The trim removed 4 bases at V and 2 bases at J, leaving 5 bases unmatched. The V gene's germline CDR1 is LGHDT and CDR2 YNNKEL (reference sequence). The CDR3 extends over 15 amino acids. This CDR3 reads CASSLSGTAYNEQFF. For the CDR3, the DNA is TGTGCCAGCAGCCTATCCGGGACAGCCTACAATGAGCAGTTCTTC.

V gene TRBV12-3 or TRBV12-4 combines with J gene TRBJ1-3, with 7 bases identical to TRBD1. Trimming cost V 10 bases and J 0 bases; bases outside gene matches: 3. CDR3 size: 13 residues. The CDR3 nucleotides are TGTGCCAACCGGGACAGCTCTGGAAACACCATATATTTT. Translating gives CANRDSSGNTIYF.

CDR3 protein: CASSGGYEQYF. CDR3 DNA sequence: TGTGCCAGCAGTGGAGGCTACGAGCAGTACTTC. The J gene is TRBJ2-7, the V gene TRBV2; D gene unclear. Trimming pared 4 bases from V and 3 bases from J, leaving 4 bases between. The germline V gene encodes CDR1 SNHLY and CDR2 FYNNEI. The CDR3 spans 11 residues. Based on the CDR3 plus reference TRBV2 and TRBJ2-7, the full variable domain is EPEVTQTPSHQVTQMGQEVILRCVPISNHLYFYWYRQILGQKVEFLVSFYNNEISEKSEIFDDQFSVERPDGSNFTLKIRSTKLEDSAMYFCASSGGYEQYFGPGTRLTVT.

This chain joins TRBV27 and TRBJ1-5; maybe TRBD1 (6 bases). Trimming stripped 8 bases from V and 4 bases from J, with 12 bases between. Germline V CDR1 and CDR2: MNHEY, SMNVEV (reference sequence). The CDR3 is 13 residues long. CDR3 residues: CASGYQGNQPQHF. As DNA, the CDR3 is TGTGCCAGCGGATATCAGGGGAATCAGCCCCAGCATTTT.

The CDR3 DNA is TGTGCCAGCTCACCAGACAGATACAATGAGCAGTTCTTC. This encodes CASSPDRYNEQFF. The V call is TRBV18, the J call TRBJ2-1; tentatively, D is TRBD1 (5 bases). CDR1 is KGHSH and CDR2 is LQKENI in the germline V gene. Trimming left V 2 bases short and J 4 bases short, with 6 bases between. CDR3 length equals 13 residues.

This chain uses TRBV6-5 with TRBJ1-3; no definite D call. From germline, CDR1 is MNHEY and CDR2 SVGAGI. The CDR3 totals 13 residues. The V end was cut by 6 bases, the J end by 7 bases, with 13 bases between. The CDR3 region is CASSPVGGNTIYF. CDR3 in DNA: TGTGCCAGCAGCCCGGTAGGAGGGAACACCATATATTTT.

The CDR3 is CASSPGLVTDTQYF. CDR3 nucleotide sequence: TGTGCCAGCAGTCCGGGACTAGTGACAGATACGCAGTATTTT. The chain is built from TRBV6-5 and TRBJ2-3; 8 nucleotides line up with TRBD2. This CDR3 is built from 14 residues. Trimming took 5 bases from V and 3 from J; bases not matched to a gene: 4. Germline CDR1 reads MNHEY; CDR2 reads SVGAGI.

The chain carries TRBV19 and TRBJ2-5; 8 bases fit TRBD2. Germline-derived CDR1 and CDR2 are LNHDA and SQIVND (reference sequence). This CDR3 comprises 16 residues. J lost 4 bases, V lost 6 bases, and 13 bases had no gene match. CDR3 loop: CASSRLGGRQGETQYF. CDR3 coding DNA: TGTGCCAGTAGCCGTCTGGGCGGGAGGCAAGGAGAGACCCAGTACTTC.

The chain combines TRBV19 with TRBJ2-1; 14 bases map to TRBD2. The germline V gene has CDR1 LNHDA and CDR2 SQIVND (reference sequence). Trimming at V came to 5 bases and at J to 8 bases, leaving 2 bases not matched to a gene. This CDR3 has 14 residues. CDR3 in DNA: TGTGCCAGTAGTGGGACTAGCGGGAGATATGAGCAGTTCTTC. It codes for CASSGTSGRYEQFF.

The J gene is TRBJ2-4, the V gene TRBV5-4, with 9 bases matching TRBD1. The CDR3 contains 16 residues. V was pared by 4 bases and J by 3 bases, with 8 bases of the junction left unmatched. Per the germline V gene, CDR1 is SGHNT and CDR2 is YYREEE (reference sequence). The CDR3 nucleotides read TGTGCCAGCAGCGGAGGGACAGGGTTCGGCAAAAACATTCAGTACTTC. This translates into CASSGGTGFGKNIQYF. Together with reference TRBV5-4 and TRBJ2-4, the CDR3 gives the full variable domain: ETGVTQSPTHLIKTRGQQVTLRCSSQSGHNTVSWYQQALGQGPQFIFQYYREEENGRGNFPPRFSGLQFPNYSSELNVNALELDDSALYLCASSGGTGFGKNIQYFGAGTRLSVL.

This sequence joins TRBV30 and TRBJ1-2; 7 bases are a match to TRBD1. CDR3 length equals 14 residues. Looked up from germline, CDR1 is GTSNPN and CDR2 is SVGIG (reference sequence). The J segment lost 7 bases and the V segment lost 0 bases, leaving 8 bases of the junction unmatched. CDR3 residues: CAWSVQGRGSGYTF. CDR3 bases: TGTGCCTGGAGTGTACAGGGCAGGGGGTCTGGCTACACCTTC. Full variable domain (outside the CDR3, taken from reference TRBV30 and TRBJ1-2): SQTIHQWPATLVQPVGSPLSLECTVEGTSNPNLYWYRQAAGRGLQLLFYSVGIGQISSEVPQNLSASRPQDRQFILSSKKLLLSDSGFYLCAWSVQGRGSGYTFGSGTRLTVV.

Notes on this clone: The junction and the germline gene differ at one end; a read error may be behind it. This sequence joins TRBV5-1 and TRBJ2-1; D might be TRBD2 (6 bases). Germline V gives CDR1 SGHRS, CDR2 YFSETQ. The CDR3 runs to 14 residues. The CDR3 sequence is CASRLDGSYNEQFF. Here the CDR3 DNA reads TGCGCCAGCAGGTTGGACGGGAGCTACAATGAGCAGTTCTTC. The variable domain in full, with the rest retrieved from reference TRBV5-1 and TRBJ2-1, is KAGVTQTPRYLIKTRGQQVTLSCSPISGHRSVSWYQQTPGQGLQFLFEYFSETQRNKGNFPGRFSGRQFSNSRSEMNVSTLELGDSALYLCASRLDGSYNEQFFGPGTRLTVL.

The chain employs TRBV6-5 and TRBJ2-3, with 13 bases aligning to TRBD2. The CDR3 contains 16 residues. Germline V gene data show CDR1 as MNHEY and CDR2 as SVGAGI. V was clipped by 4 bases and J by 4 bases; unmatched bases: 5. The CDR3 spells CASSSPGLAGPDTQYF. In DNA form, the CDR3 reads TGTGCCAGCAGTTCACCGGGACTAGCGGGGCCAGATACGCAGTATTTT.

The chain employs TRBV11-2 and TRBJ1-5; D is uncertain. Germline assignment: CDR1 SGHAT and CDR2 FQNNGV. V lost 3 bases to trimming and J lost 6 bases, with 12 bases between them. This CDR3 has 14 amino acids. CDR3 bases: TGTGCCAGCAGCTTGGAAGCGGAGAGTCAGCCCCAGCATTTT. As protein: CASSLEAESQPQHF.

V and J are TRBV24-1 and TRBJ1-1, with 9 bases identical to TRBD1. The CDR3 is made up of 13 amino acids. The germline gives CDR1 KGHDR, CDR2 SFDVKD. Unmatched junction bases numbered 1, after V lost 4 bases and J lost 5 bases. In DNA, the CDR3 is TGTGCCACCAGTGACGACAGGGGGACTGAAGCTTTCTTT. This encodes CATSDDRGTEAFF.